Below, 25 T cell receptor beta chains from the same sample are listed, as sequenced in a study of PD-1 blockade in classical Hodgkin lymphoma. The method was immunoSEQ multiplex PCR; TCRdb's version includes in-frame clones alone and lacks a portion of them. The sample yields some 19,000 clones, around 74% seen once. The time point denotes: cycle 4 day 1 (C4D1), after less than seven weeks of nivolumab. After autologous stem cell transplantation all patients relapsed, and prior brentuximab vedotin exposure differed between cohorts. Purification of CD4+ T cells from thawed PBMCs was achieved by magnetic negative selection. The material sequenced was CD4+ T cells from blood, taken before the fourth cycle of nivolumab. The receptors stem from a human donor with classical Hodgkin lymphoma.

The sample holds a few counts of this clone. The V and J genes are TRBV15 and TRBJ1-2; 10 nucleotides agree with TRBD1. Germline V lookup: CDR1 LNHNV, CDR2 YYDKDF (reference sequence). Trimming at V came to 0 bases and at J to 2 bases, leaving 3 bases not matched to a gene. CDR3 length: 16 residues. DNA for the CDR3: TGTGCCACCAGCAGAGAGGGACAGGGGAAGAACTATGGCTACACCTTC. Translated, it gives CATSREGQGKNYGYTF.

In its sample, this clone was seen a few times. The V call is TRBV7-2, the J call TRBJ1-5, with D possibly TRBD1 on 6 matching bases. This CDR3 region has 13 residues. Between the trimmed V and J ends, which lost 8 bases and 5 bases, there was a span of 13 bases. CDR1 and CDR2 (germline): SGHTA, FQGNSA. CDR3 DNA sequence: TGTGCCAGCGGGAGATCAGGGGATCAGCCCCAGCATTTT. Amino acid sequence: CASGRSGDQPQHF.

The rearrangement uses TRBV19 and TRBJ2-4; 7 bases fit TRBD2. The CDR3 is made up of 17 amino acids. V shed 6 bases, J shed 0 bases, and the junction held 11 bases outside the gene matches. Per the germline V gene, CDR1 is LNHDA and CDR2 is SQIVND (reference sequence). The CDR3 loop is CASSPEAGPLAKNIQYF. The DNA of the CDR3 is TGTGCCAGTAGCCCTGAAGCGGGGCCTCTAGCCAAAAACATTCAGTACTTC.

This sequence joins TRBV19 and TRBJ1-3; D is possibly TRBD1 (6 bases). The V gene lost 5 bases and the J gene lost 2 bases, with 13 bases spanning the gap. This CDR3 is built from 15 residues. The germline CDR1 and CDR2 sequences are LNHDA and SQIVND (reference sequence). CDR3 sequence reads: CASSRGRGAGNTIYF. Here the CDR3 DNA reads TGTGCCAGTAGTCGGGGGCGCGGCGCTGGAAACACCATATATTTT.

CDR3 sequence (DNA): TGTGCCTGGAGCCCGACAGGAGTCTCTAACTATGGCTACACCTTC. Its protein is CAWSPTGVSNYGYTF. The chain uses TRBV30 and TRBJ1-2, with D possibly matching TRBD1 (6 bases). The germline V and J ends were trimmed by 3 bases and 0 bases, with 14 bases remaining between them. The CDR3 runs 15 residues. Germline lookup yields CDR1 GTSNPN and CDR2 SVGIG (reference sequence).

This chain uses TRBV18 with TRBJ2-7; 10 nucleotides match TRBD2. Germline lookup yields CDR1 KGHSH and CDR2 LQKENI. The trim removed 3 bases at V and 6 bases at J, leaving 14 bases unmatched. This CDR3 has 17 residues. CDR3 in amino acids: CASSPVHVRLAGVEQYF. DNA of the CDR3: TGTGCCAGCTCACCGGTCCATGTACGTCTAGCGGGAGTCGAGCAGTACTTC.

The chain recombines TRBV7-2 with TRBJ1-2; D is unresolved. This CDR3 is 12 amino acids long. Germline V gives CDR1 SGHTA, CDR2 FQGNSA. Trimming shortened V by 2 bases and J by 2 bases, and 3 bases separated the two germline ends. The CDR3 coding sequence is TGTGCCAGCAGCTTATGGAACTATGGCTACACCTTC. It translates to CASSLWNYGYTF. The whole variable domain, filled in from reference TRBV7-2 and TRBJ1-2, reads GAGVSQSPSNKVTEKGKDVELRCDPISGHTALYWYRQSLGQGLEFLIYFQGNSAPDKSGLPSDRFSAERTGGSVSTLTIQRTQQEDSAVYLCASSLWNYGYTFGSGTRLTVV.

The chain uses TRBV7-9 and TRBJ1-2; a possible D gene is TRBD1 (5 bases). Deletions cut 0 bases from V and 2 bases from J, with 10 bases between. The CDR3 has 15 residues. Germline V lookup: CDR1 SEHNR, CDR2 FQNEAQ (reference sequence). CDR3 nucleotides: TGTGCCAGCAGCTTAGCCGGGGCAGTGAACTATGGCTACACCTTC. It codes for CASSLAGAVNYGYTF.

This chain uses TRBV19 with TRBJ2-2, with D unresolved. This CDR3 comprises 14 residues. V dropped 5 bases and J dropped 0 bases, with 7 bases sitting between them. CDR1 is LNHDA, CDR2 SQIVND, per germline (reference sequence). CDR3 nucleotide sequence: TGTGCCAGTAGTGCGGCGGCGAACACCGGGGAGCTGTTTTTT. Amino acid sequence: CASSAAANTGELFF.

The J gene is TRBJ2-5, the V gene TRBV11-2, with a tentative D call TRBD2 (7 bases). There are 14 residues in the CDR3. The V end was cut by 3 bases, the J end by 3 bases, with 11 bases between. Looked up from germline, CDR1 is SGHAT and CDR2 is FQNNGV. Written as DNA, the CDR3 is TGTGCCAGCAGCTTTTGGGGGGGCAAAGAGACCCAGTACTTC. It is translated as CASSFWGGKETQYF.

This clone was recorded only once. J is TRBJ2-3 and V is TRBV5-1; 8 bases are a match to TRBD2. V dropped 2 bases and J dropped 2; count of bases not matched to a gene: 4. Germline CDR1 and CDR2: SGHRS and YFSETQ. This CDR3 comprises 15 residues. The CDR3 is CASSFPSGSTDTQYF. The CDR3 nucleotides are TGCGCCAGCAGCTTCCCTAGCGGGTCCACAGATACGCAGTATTTT.

The V gene is TRBV7-6, the J gene TRBJ2-1, with TRBD1 identical over 8 bases. CDR3 length: 13 amino acids. The germline gives CDR1 SGHVS, CDR2 FNYEAQ. The trim removed 5 bases at V and 7 bases at J, leaving 4 bases unmatched. CDR3 sequence (DNA): TGTGCCAGCAGCCGTCGACAGGGGAATGAGCAGTTCTTC. Protein: CASSRRQGNEQFF.

The chain carries TRBV7-2 and TRBJ2-1; 8 bases are shared with TRBD1. V shed 5 bases and J 4 bases; nucleotides not matched to a gene: 13. The CDR3 sequence is 17 residues long. In germline, CDR1 is SGHTA, CDR2 FQGNSA. The CDR3 is CASSPQSGTGAYNEQFF. CDR3 in DNA: TGTGCCAGCAGCCCCCAATCCGGGACAGGTGCATACAATGAGCAGTTCTTC.

The CDR3 DNA sequence: TGTGCCAGCAGCTTAGAACCTTTAAAGCACTACGAGCAGTACTTC. Residues: CASSLEPLKHYEQYF. This sequence joins TRBV11-2 and TRBJ2-7; D gene uncertain. Trimming stripped 0 bases from V and 3 bases from J, with 12 bases between. Germline V lookup: CDR1 SGHAT, CDR2 FQNNGV. The CDR3 totals 15 residues.

V gene TRBV7-2 combines with J gene TRBJ2-3; 12 bases align to TRBD2. The junction had 9 bases not matched to a gene; V was cut back by 5 bases and J by 3 bases. CDR1 SGHTA and CDR2 FQGNSA come from the germline V gene. There are 17 residues in the CDR3. The CDR3 region is CASSATSGSFTTDTQYF. Here the CDR3 DNA reads TGTGCCAGCAGCGCGACTAGCGGGAGTTTCACAACAGATACGCAGTATTTT. Full variable domain (missing parts from reference TRBV7-2 and TRBJ2-3): GAGVSQSPSNKVTEKGKDVELRCDPISGHTALYWYRQSLGQGLEFLIYFQGNSAPDKSGLPSDRFSAERTGGSVSTLTIQRTQQEDSAVYLCASSATSGSFTTDTQYFGPGTRLTVL.

V usage is TRBV19 and J usage is TRBJ1-5; 7 nucleotides align to TRBD1. Germline V gene data show CDR1 as LNHDA and CDR2 as SQIVND (reference sequence). The CDR3 contains 14 residues. The J segment lost 6 bases and the V segment lost 9 bases, leaving 11 bases of the junction unmatched. DNA for the CDR3: TGTGCCAGCTCACAGGGGCGAGGAGGTCAGCCCCAGCATTTT. It specifies CASSQGRGGQPQHF.

This clone came up once. The V call is TRBV14, the J call TRBJ2-1; D assignment may be TRBD1 or TRBD2 (5 bases each). The ends were cut back, 5 bases at V and 13 bases at J, with 15 bases in the middle. Germline V lookup: CDR1 SGHDN, CDR2 FVKESK. This CDR3 is 12 amino acids long. In nucleotides, the CDR3 is TGTGCCAGCAGCTTGGGGGAGATCAAACAGTTCTTC. This codes for CASSLGEIKQFF.

The rearrangement links TRBV28 to TRBJ1-6; D remains ambiguous. Trimming left V 1 base short and J 7 bases short, with 17 bases between. This CDR3 contains 17 residues. The germline V gene encodes CDR1 MDHEN and CDR2 SYDVKM. CDR3 sequence: CASSLSPTRAPNSPLHF. The CDR3 DNA sequence: TGTGCCAGCAGTTTATCCCCAACGCGCGCCCCAAATTCACCCCTCCACTTT.

This sequence joins TRBV4-2 and TRBJ1-2, with 10 positions matching TRBD1. Germline V CDR1 and CDR2: LGHNA, YNFKEQ. The CDR3 has 16 residues. V shed 4 bases and J 0 bases; nucleotides not matched to a gene: 5. For the CDR3, the DNA is TGTGCCAGCAGCCCCGGACAGGGGGTCGCTAACTATGGCTACACCTTC. This encodes CASSPGQGVANYGYTF.

This clone was detected a few times. The chain recombines TRBV5-4 with TRBJ1-1; maybe TRBD1 (6 bases). Trimming removed 2 bases from V and 4 bases from J, with 15 bases in between. The CDR3 has 15 amino acids. The germline V gene encodes CDR1 SGHNT and CDR2 YYREEE (reference sequence). The CDR3 sequence is CASSFMAGAVTEAFF. CDR3 coding DNA: TGTGCCAGCAGCTTCATGGCAGGGGCGGTCACTGAAGCTTTCTTT.

This clone was seen only a few times. The chain employs TRBV7-2 and TRBJ1-5; unclear D gene. The CDR3 is 14 amino acids. CDR1 is SGHTA and CDR2 is FQGNSA in the germline V gene. Trimming pared 0 bases from V and 4 bases from J, leaving 7 bases between. DNA of the CDR3: TGTGCCAGCAGCTTAGCGCGAGCTAATCAGCCCCAGCATTTT. Translation gives CASSLARANQPQHF.

This chain joins TRBV18 and TRBJ1-5; no clear D gene. The CDR3 runs to 15 residues. V was pared by 6 bases and J by 6 bases, with 18 bases between. The V gene's germline CDR1 is KGHSH and CDR2 LQKENI. The CDR3 coding sequence is TGTGCCAGCTCCCCCGAGATCTGGGTGGGTCAGCCCCAGCATTTT. Its translation is CASSPEIWVGQPQHF.

In this sample, this clone turned up once. The genes are TRBV7-2 and TRBJ2-1; 9 bases are shared with TRBD2. The CDR3 has 15 residues. V was pared by 5 bases and J by 10 bases, with 12 bases of the junction left unmatched. CDR1 and CDR2 (germline): SGHTA, FQGNSA. The CDR3 coding sequence is TGTGCCAGCAGCAAACTTGGACTAGCGAACGGGGAGCAGTTCTTC. Its translation is CASSKLGLANGEQFF.

The chain uses TRBV7-6 and TRBJ2-5; 9 bases map to TRBD1. Germline V gene sequence: CDR1 SGHVS, CDR2 FNYEAQ. After removal of 5 bases from V and 5 bases from J, the junction contained 9 bases not matched to a gene. The CDR3 runs 15 residues. CDR3 sequence: CASSIFFGQGETQYF. The CDR3 DNA follows: TGTGCCAGCAGCATATTTTTCGGACAGGGGGAGACCCAGTACTTC.

V gene TRBV6-6 combines with J gene TRBJ1-5, with D possibly TRBD1 on 6 matching bases. This CDR3 spans 15 amino acids. V was trimmed by 6 bases and J by 0 bases, leaving 12 bases between them. Germline CDR1 and CDR2: MNHNY and SVGAGI (reference sequence). Written as DNA, the CDR3 is TGTGCCAGCAGACCCCGGACAGCTAGCAATCAGCCCCAGCATTTT. Amino acid sequence: CASRPRTASNQPQHF.